This T cell receptor beta chain was observed in a study of cytomegalovirus exposure and HLA in healthy donors. The wider study: Early release data held tens of millions of unique TCRs from HLA-typed donors.

V was clipped by 5 bases and J by 2 bases; unmatched bases: 7. CDR1 is SQVTM and CDR2 is ANQGSEA in the germline V gene. The CDR3 contains 14 residues. In the PCR, 60 Vbeta and 13 Jbeta primers were used. The data were produced by immunoSEQ multiplex PCR, yet TCRdb's version contains in-frame clones alone and is incomplete. This sample yields 150,000 to 200,000 clones, of which around four fifths are seen a single time; roughly 0.99% belongs to the top ten. The chain uses TRBV29-1 and TRBJ2-3; 7 bases align to TRBD2. The sequence derives from a woman aged 40-49 years in good health and CMV-seronegative. Sequences were obtained from PBMCs. CDR3 bases: TGCAGCGTTTCCAGCGGGGCAATCACAGATACGCAGTATTTT. Translating it yields CSVSSGAITDTQYF.